This T cell receptor beta chain was identified during a study of cytomegalovirus exposure and HLA in healthy donors. General study findings and limits: Presence/absence comparisons presumed near-even sequencing depth among donors. V- and J-gene trimming of TCR beta was linked (in a later analysis) to a missense DCLRE1C variant.

Concerning this clone: Its antigen is undetermined.

PCR employed 60 Vbeta and 13 Jbeta primers. Profiled with immunoSEQ multiplex PCR; TCRdb holds only in-frame clones, not every one. The profile shows about 160,000 clones, approximately 80% of them singletons. Per the germline V gene, CDR1 is SGHVS and CDR2 is FQNEAQ. The CDR3 is made up of 16 amino acids. V lost 2 bases, J lost 1 base, and 6 bases stayed unmatched. The chain has TRBV7-8 and TRBJ1-1; TRBD1 matches 8 bases. Sequenced: PBMCs. This clonotype originated in a man aged 18 to 30 in good health and CMV-seropositive. CDR3 amino acids: CASSLRDRGSNTEAFF. The CDR3 nucleotides read TGTGCCAGCAGCTTAAGAGACAGGGGCTCGAACACTGAAGCTTTCTTT. The whole variable domain, remainder taken from reference TRBV7-8 and TRBJ1-1, is GAGVSQSPRYKVAKRGQDVALRCDPISGHVSLFWYQQALGQGPEFLTYFQNEAQLDKSGLPSDRFFAERPEGSVSTLKIQRTQQEDSAVYLCASSLRDRGSNTEAFFGQGTRLTVV.